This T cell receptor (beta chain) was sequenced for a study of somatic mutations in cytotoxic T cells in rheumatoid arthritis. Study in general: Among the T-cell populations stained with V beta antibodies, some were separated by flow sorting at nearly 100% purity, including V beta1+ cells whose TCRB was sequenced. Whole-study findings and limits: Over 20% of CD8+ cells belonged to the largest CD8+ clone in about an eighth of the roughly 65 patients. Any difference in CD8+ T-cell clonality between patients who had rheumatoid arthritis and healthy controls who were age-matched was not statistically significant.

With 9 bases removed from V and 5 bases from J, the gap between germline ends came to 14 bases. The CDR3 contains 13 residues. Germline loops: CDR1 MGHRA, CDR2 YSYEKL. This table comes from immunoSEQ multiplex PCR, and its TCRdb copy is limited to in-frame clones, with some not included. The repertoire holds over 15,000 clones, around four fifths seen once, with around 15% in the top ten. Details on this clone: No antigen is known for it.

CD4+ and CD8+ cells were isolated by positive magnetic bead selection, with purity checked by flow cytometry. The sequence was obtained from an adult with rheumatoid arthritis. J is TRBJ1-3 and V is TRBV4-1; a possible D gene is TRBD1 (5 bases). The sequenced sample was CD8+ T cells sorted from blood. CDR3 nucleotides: TGCGCCAGTCAGGGTGGGTTACGAAACACCATATATTTT. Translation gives CASQGGLRNTIYF.